Below are 27 T cell receptor beta chains sequenced from a single sample in a study of blood T cell repertoires in COVID-19. Profiled with immunoSEQ multiplex PCR; TCRdb holds only in-frame clones, not every one. The sample lists 100,000 or so clones, approximately 86% occurring once. Sequencing was done on a sample of peripheral blood. The receptors here all came from a woman aged 60-70 years with acute or convalescent COVID-19.

This chain joins TRBV19 and TRBJ1-4, with D hard to call. In germline, CDR1 is LNHDA, CDR2 SQIVND (reference sequence). The V end lost 6 bases, the J end lost 7 bases, and 18 bases lay between the germline ends. There are 15 residues in the CDR3. The CDR3 bases are TGTGCCAGTAGCACCGGAGGATCAGGAGGTGAAAAACTGTTTTTT. Residues: CASSTGGSGGEKLFF.

This clone is a singleton in its sample. This chain connects TRBV4-2 to TRBJ2-7; 7 positions match TRBD1. The CDR3 contains 14 residues. The ends lost 2 bases at V and 4 bases at J; junction bases unmatched: 5. The germline V gene has CDR1 LGHNA and CDR2 YNFKEQ. CDR3 nucleotide sequence: TGTGCCAGCAGCCAATTCCGGACAGGATACGAGCAGTACTTC. This codes for CASSQFRTGYEQYF.

The J gene is TRBJ1-2, the V gene TRBV12-3 or TRBV12-4; tentatively, D is TRBD1 (6 bases). The CDR3 contains 13 residues. V was pared by 7 bases and J by 4 bases, with 13 bases between. CDR3 amino acids: CASNLQGIYGYTF. CDR3 coding DNA: TGTGCCAGCAACCTCCAGGGGATCTATGGCTACACCTTC.

The chain joins TRBV6-5 to TRBJ2-5; TRBD2 agrees at 10 bases. CDR1 and CDR2 from the germline V gene are MNHEY and SVGAGI. The CDR3 consists of 13 residues. Trimming at V came to 6 bases and at J to 2 bases, leaving 0 bases not matched to a gene. The CDR3 bases are TGTGCCAGCAGACTAGCGGGACAAGAGACCCAGTACTTC. As protein: CASRLAGQETQYF.

The chain employs TRBV24-1 and TRBJ1-4; D unresolved. Germline lookup yields CDR1 KGHDR and CDR2 SFDVKD. V shed 8 bases and J shed 7 bases, with 16 bases lying between them. The CDR3 consists of 14 residues. CDR3 protein: CATTPGWVGEKLFF. CDR3 nucleotide sequence: TGTGCCACCACCCCGGGGTGGGTTGGTGAAAAACTGTTTTTT.

This clone was seen just once. The CDR3 spells CASREYRSNQPQHF. In DNA form, the CDR3 reads TGTGCCAGCAGAGAATACAGGTCCAATCAGCCCCAGCATTTT. The chain is built from TRBV27 and TRBJ1-5; perhaps TRBD1 as D (5 bases). V was shortened by 6 bases and J by 3 bases, with 12 bases between the two germline ends. CDR1 and CDR2 (germline): MNHEY, SMNVEV (reference sequence). This CDR3 spans 14 amino acids.

V and J are TRBV3-1 (or the pseudogene TRBV3-2) and TRBJ2-1; TRBD1 is a possible D gene (5 bases). The length of the CDR3 is 11 residues. Trimming stripped 7 bases from V and 7 bases from J, with 8 bases between. The germline V gene has CDR1 LGHDT and CDR2 YNNKEL (reference sequence). The CDR3 protein is CASNRGNEQFF. The CDR3 nucleotides read TGTGCCAGCAATAGGGGAAATGAGCAGTTCTTC.

This sequence joins TRBV6-1 and TRBJ2-3; the match to TRBD2 covers 10 bases. CDR1 is MNHNS and CDR2 is SASEGT in the germline V gene. This CDR3 is 18 amino acids long. The V gene end was trimmed by 5 bases and the J gene end by 0 bases; junction bases not matched to a gene: 11. This CDR3 reads CASSKGLAVGGSTDTQYF. CDR3 sequence (DNA): TGTGCCAGCAGTAAAGGACTAGCGGTTGGCGGGAGCACAGATACGCAGTATTTT.

The chain carries TRBV18 and TRBJ2-1; maybe TRBD2 (6 bases). The V gene lost 4 bases and the J gene lost 0 bases, with 25 bases spanning the gap. The CDR3 is made up of 20 amino acids. Germline CDR1 and CDR2: KGHSH and LQKENI. The CDR3 DNA follows: TGTGCCAGCTCACTACTCGCCGGGACTGCCCCCTTCGGCTCCTACAATGAGCAGTTCTTC. Amino acids: CASSLLAGTAPFGSYNEQFF.

V and J are TRBV28 and TRBJ1-2; D is possibly TRBD1 (5 bases). This CDR3 is 13 amino acids long. V was shortened by 1 base and J by 4 bases, with 7 bases between the two germline ends. The germline CDR1 and CDR2 sequences are MDHEN and SYDVKM. The CDR3 DNA reads as TGTGCCAGCAGTTTATCAGGGTTCTATGGCTACACCTTC. Residues: CASSLSGFYGYTF.

For the CDR3, the DNA is TGTGCCAGCACCCCGGACAGCTCGAACACTGAAGCTTTCTTT. This encodes CASTPDSSNTEAFF. The V gene is TRBV6-5, the J gene TRBJ1-1; D possibly corresponds to TRBD1 (6 bases). V lost 7 bases and J lost 1, with 13 bases in between. Germline V gives CDR1 MNHEY, CDR2 SVGAGI. The CDR3 covers 14 residues.

This chain joins TRBV9 and TRBJ2-7, with 10 bases aligning to TRBD2. The CDR3 runs 17 residues. Germline CDR1 reads SGDLS; CDR2 reads YYNGEE. The junction had 9 bases not matched to a gene; V was cut back by 0 bases and J by 3 bases. The CDR3 loop is CASSVGLAGAVDYEQYF. The CDR3 DNA reads as TGTGCCAGCAGCGTAGGGCTAGCGGGAGCGGTAGACTACGAGCAGTACTTC.

V gene TRBV19 combines with J gene TRBJ2-2; TRBD1 matches at 8 bases. V was pared by 6 bases and J by 6 bases, with 9 bases of the junction left unmatched. This CDR3 contains 15 residues. CDR1 LNHDA and CDR2 SQIVND come from the germline V gene (reference sequence). CDR3 bases: TGTGCCAGTAGGTCGGCAGGGGGCGGTTCCGGGGAGCTGTTTTTT. Translation: CASRSAGGGSGELFF.

The chain combines TRBV3-1 (or the pseudogene TRBV3-2) with TRBJ2-5, with 11 nucleotides matching TRBD2. After removal of 1 base from V and 5 bases from J, the junction contained 3 bases not matched to a gene. This CDR3 spans 15 amino acids. Per germline, CDR1 LGHDT and CDR2 YNNKEL (reference sequence). CDR3 coding DNA: TGTGCCAGCAGCCAAGTATTAGCGGGAGGGGAGACCCAGTACTTC. Translated: CASSQVLAGGETQYF.

The chain links TRBV19 to TRBJ2-7, with D possibly TRBD2 on 7 matching bases. Germline V gene lookup returns CDR1 LNHDA and CDR2 SQIVND (reference sequence). This CDR3 is 14 amino acids long. The V gene lost 5 bases and the J gene lost 1 base, with 12 bases spanning the gap. The DNA for the CDR3 is TGTGCCAGTAGTTTTCGGGGGGCGTCCTACGAGCAGTACTTC. Translated, it gives CASSFRGASYEQYF.

The V call is TRBV11-3, the J call TRBJ2-5; D call uncertain. CDR3 length: 14 amino acids. CDR1 SGHNT and CDR2 YENEEA come from the germline V gene. With 5 bases removed from V and 5 bases from J, the gap between germline ends came to 15 bases. The CDR3 is CASSPSAVGETQYF. CDR3 in DNA: TGTGCCAGCAGCCCGTCGGCTGTCGGGGAGACCCAGTACTTC. The full variable domain, rest sourced from reference TRBV11-3 and TRBJ2-5, is EAGVVQSPRYKIIEKKQPVAFWCNPISGHNTLYWYLQNLGQGPELLIRYENEEAVDDSQLPKDRFSAERLKGVDSTLKIQPAELGDSAVYLCASSPSAVGETQYFGPGTRLLVL.

The chain links TRBV19 to TRBJ1-5; D is unresolved. Looked up from germline, CDR1 is LNHDA and CDR2 is SQIVND (reference sequence). The CDR3 sequence is 14 residues long. The V end lost 5 bases, the J end lost 4 bases, and 12 bases lay between the germline ends. For the CDR3, the DNA is TGTGCCAGTAGTTACGATGGGAGGAATCAGCCCCAGCATTTT. This encodes CASSYDGRNQPQHF.

V and J are TRBV18 and TRBJ2-1, with TRBD2 matching over 14 bases. Trimming at V came to 2 bases and at J to 8 bases, leaving 11 bases not matched to a gene. This CDR3 comprises 18 residues. Germline loops: CDR1 KGHSH, CDR2 LQKENI. The CDR3 loop reads CASSPATGGTSGSYEQFF. CDR3 nucleotide sequence: TGTGCCAGCTCACCAGCGACAGGAGGGACTAGCGGGAGTTATGAGCAGTTCTTC. The full variable domain, completed using reference TRBV18 and TRBJ2-1, is NAGVMQNPRHLVRRRGQEARLRCSPMKGHSHVYWYRQLPEEGLKFMVYLQKENIIDESGMPKERFSAEFPKEGPSILRIQQVVRGDSAAYFCASSPATGGTSGSYEQFFGPGTRLTVL.

The chain couples TRBV6-1 to TRBJ1-4; D might be TRBD1 (6 bases). CDR1 and CDR2 from the germline V gene are MNHNS and SASEGT. Trimming took 1 base from V and 7 from J, leaving 10 bases between them. The CDR3 has 14 residues. The CDR3 here is CASSEGTASEKLFF. The DNA of the CDR3 is TGTGCCAGCAGTGAAGGGACAGCAAGTGAAAAACTGTTTTTT.

The chain joins TRBV9 to TRBJ2-2, with TRBD2 matching over 10 bases. The CDR3 has 16 residues. V shed 3 bases, J shed 6 bases, and the junction held 8 bases outside the gene matches. Germline CDR1 is SGDLS and CDR2 is YYNGEE. The CDR3 sequence: CASSALAGGVAGELFF. The CDR3 DNA follows: TGTGCCAGCAGCGCGTTAGCGGGAGGTGTGGCCGGGGAGCTGTTTTTT.

The J gene is TRBJ2-5, the V gene TRBV18; tentatively, D is TRBD2 (5 bases). The germline V gene has CDR1 KGHSH and CDR2 LQKENI. The ends were cut back, 6 bases at V and 2 bases at J, with 10 bases in the middle. The CDR3 length is 13 residues. The CDR3 loop reads CASSPGGQETQYF. The CDR3 DNA reads as TGTGCCAGCTCTCCAGGAGGACAAGAGACCCAGTACTTC.

This sequence joins TRBV5-1 and TRBJ2-1, with TRBD2 as a possible D gene (6 bases). CDR1 is SGHRS, CDR2 YFSETQ, per germline. The CDR3 covers 17 residues. The V end lost 4 bases, the J end lost 2 bases, and 19 bases lay between the germline ends. The CDR3 DNA reads TGCGCCAGCAGCCCCCACGGGGGTAGCGGAGCCTACAATGAGCAGTTCTTC. Protein sequence: CASSPHGGSGAYNEQFF.

V gene TRBV5-1 combines with J gene TRBJ2-4; weak D call: TRBD2 (5 bases). Germline-derived CDR1 and CDR2 are SGHRS and YFSETQ. V was cut by 4 bases and J by 0 bases, with 11 bases left in between. The CDR3 is 15 amino acids. CDR3 protein: CASSEYGVAKNIQYF. The CDR3 bases are TGCGCCAGCAGCGAGTACGGGGTAGCCAAAAACATTCAGTACTTC.

The J gene is TRBJ2-3, the V gene TRBV6-2 or TRBV6-3; the D gene is possibly TRBD2 (6 bases). Trimming took off 2 bases at V and 2 bases at J, with 14 bases between the two ends. This CDR3 is built from 16 residues. The germline CDR1 and CDR2 sequences are MNHEY and SVGEGT. The DNA for the CDR3 is TGTGCCAGCAGTTACGTCGCGGGACTTCTCACAGATACGCAGTATTTT. This encodes CASSYVAGLLTDTQYF.

This clone was seen a few times. The chain carries TRBV19 and TRBJ1-4; weak D call: TRBD1 (6 bases). The CDR3 consists of 13 residues. Trimming removed 3 bases at V and 7 bases at J, with 9 bases between. CDR1 LNHDA and CDR2 SQIVND come from the germline V gene (reference sequence). The CDR3 DNA reads as TGTGCCAGTAGTATGACGGACAGTGAAAAACTGTTTTTT. This gives the protein CASSMTDSEKLFF. The entire variable domain, with the rest obtained from reference TRBV19 and TRBJ1-4, is as follows: DGGITQSPKYLFRKEGQNVTLSCEQNLNHDAMYWYRQDPGQGLRLIYYSQIVNDFQKGDIAEGYSVSREKKESFPLTVTSAQKNPTAFYLCASSMTDSEKLFFGSGTQLSVL.

The chain combines TRBV19 with TRBJ2-5; D might be TRBD1 (5 bases). Trimming shortened V by 3 bases and J by 4 bases, and 12 bases separated the two germline ends. CDR1 LNHDA and CDR2 SQIVND come from the germline V gene (reference sequence). This CDR3 comprises 14 residues. This chain's CDR3 is CASSILGQGETQYF. CDR3 in DNA: TGTGCCAGTAGTATTCTGGGGCAGGGAGAGACCCAGTACTTC.

The V and J genes are TRBV5-1 and TRBJ2-2, with a weak D call TRBD2 (6 bases). The CDR3 length is 14 residues. Trimming stripped 2 bases from V and 5 bases from J, with 10 bases between. Germline V gene data show CDR1 as SGHRS and CDR2 as YFSETQ. The CDR3 region is CASSFGGETGELFF. In DNA form, the CDR3 reads TGCGCCAGCAGCTTCGGAGGGGAAACCGGGGAGCTGTTTTTT.